This T cell receptor (beta chain) was recovered during a study of breast tumors, draining lymph nodes, adjacent tissues. Study findings and constraints: That most tumor T cells come from lymph nodes remained unproven.

This clonotype was picked up many times. The antigen is undetermined. Axillary draining lymph nodes of breast cancer patients supplied the node samples. MiXCR, run by TCRdb on the multiplex PCR reads, gives a single entry per CDR3 protein. Here the sample spans about 89,000 distinct CDR3 sequences, over 25% being singletons. Trimming stripped 5 bases from V and 2 bases from J, with 8 bases between. From germline, CDR1 is DFQATT and CDR2 SNEGSKA (reference sequence). The CDR3 totals 12 residues. Sequences were obtained from axillary lymph node tissue. This TCR was recovered from a female donor with breast cancer. Some clones in this sample may be carry-over from other donors' samples. This sequence joins TRBV20-1 and TRBJ2-3, with D unresolved. DNA for the CDR3: TGCAGTGCTTCAGCCCCCACAGATACGCAGTATTTT. This translates into CSASAPTDTQYF.